A selection of T cell receptor beta chains follows, all from one sample in a study. TCRdb reprocessed the 5' RACE reads via MiXCR and lists one record per CDR3 protein. The sample lists about 40,000 distinct CDR3 sequences; around 30% were seen once. Material for sequencing was tumor-infiltrating memory CD4+ T cells sorted from the breast tumor. Receptors were obtained from a female donor with breast cancer. The CDR3 runs from the conserved cysteine through the conserved F or W. Not all rows give a size; the values are once, few, many and, for expanded clones, a class.

j_call v_call clone_size cdr3_aa
TRBJ1-5 TRBV6-2/TRBV6-3 many CASSQSPLGQPQHF
TRBJ2-3 TRBV28 NA CASSSPGSFTDTQYF
TRBJ2-1 TRBV12-3/TRBV12-4 few CASSFHERGAYNEQFF
TRBJ1-1 TRBV27 once CASSQGSMNTEAFF
TRBJ1-4 TRBV9 many CASSVGGQPDEKLFF
TRBJ2-1 TRBV4-1 few CASSQDRNSGTYNEQFF
TRBJ2-1 TRBV5-1 many CASSLAWPYNEQFF
TRBJ2-7 TRBV27 NA CASSFDRVGYEQYF
TRBJ1-2 TRBV6-6 NA CASTISLGGYTF
TRBJ2-3 TRBV5-4 NA CASSLDRIDTQYF
TRBJ1-1 TRBV18 NA CASSQQSGWGTEAFF
TRBJ1-4 TRBV6-5 NA CASSPARGSEKLFF
TRBJ2-1 TRBV7-6 few CASSPLWRGAYNEQFF
TRBJ1-1 TRBV10-3 NA CAINKDRDTEASF
TRBJ2-4 TRBV5-6 NA CASRLSAGQGDYIQYF
TRBJ2-1 TRBV5-1 NA CASSLGQTNNEQFF
TRBJ1-3 TRBV5-1 few CASRDPRSSGNTIYF